These T cell receptor beta chains were read from a single sample in a study of blood T cell repertoires in COVID-19. Using immunoSEQ multiplex PCR, the repertoire was profiled, and TCRdb retains in-frame clones only, with some absent. The table shows about 260,000 clones, with 70% to 90% occurring only once. Sequenced input: PBMCs or T cells enriched from blood (not recorded which). The receptors were gathered from a woman in her twenties or thirties with acute COVID-19. Both conserved end residues are part of each CDR3. Fields, in order: J gene, V gene, clone size, CDR3 protein. The size of a clone is reported for some rows only, either as once, few or many, or as a class for expanded clones.

TRBJ2-3 | TRBV5-8 | NA | CASILRLAGTDTQYF
TRBJ2-2 | TRBV9 | NA | CASSPETGSGELFF
TRBJ1-4 | TRBV6-5 | NA | CASRSSSNEKLFF
TRBJ1-1 | TRBV28 | NA | CATNTGTGVGGSEAFF
TRBJ1-4 | TRBV29-1 | NA | CSVSSFVAGHEKLFF
TRBJ2-7 | TRBV19 | NA | CASSIGLGEQYF
TRBJ2-7 | TRBV7-2 | NA | CASSLGLPPLYEQYF
TRBJ1-5 | TRBV19 | NA | CASEYRYQNNQPQHF
TRBJ1-3 | TRBV3-1/TRBV3-2 | NA | CASSQGPGQGARNTIYF
TRBJ2-5 | TRBV30 | NA | CAWSGAGRETQYF
TRBJ1-5 | TRBV4-1 | NA | CASSPSTGGSSNQPQHF
TRBJ2-7 | TRBV20-1 | NA | CSALTGGEQYF
TRBJ1-2 | TRBV28 | NA | CASSSWTVAPHHTF
TRBJ1-4 | TRBV15 | NA | CATSRAFGTGGLRTNEKLFF
TRBJ1-5 | TRBV7-6 | once | CASSLDQEQPQHF
TRBJ2-7 | TRBV6-5 | NA | CASIKGTGSYEQYF
TRBJ2-7 | TRBV28 | NA | CASSLGNRGRRYSYEQYF
TRBJ1-5 | TRBV19 | NA | CASSMDRAQPQHF
TRBJ1-4 | TRBV7-9 | once | CASSSDEKLFF
TRBJ2-1 | TRBV7-2 | NA | CASSLFPTLNNEQFF
TRBJ2-3 | TRBV7-3 | NA | CASSSSEADTQYF
TRBJ2-2 | TRBV7-3 | few | CASSSYRDTGELFF
TRBJ1-5 | TRBV21-1 | NA | CASSKAGGDGTKNNQPQHF
TRBJ2-2 | TRBV7-5 | NA | CVRSTTTRCGYGELFF
TRBJ1-1 | TRBV9 | NA | CASSPGTVAFGNTEAFF
TRBJ2-7 | TRBV3-1/TRBV3-2 | NA | CASTPGQGAYEQYF
TRBJ2-1 | TRBV3-1/TRBV3-2 | NA | CASSFHRGSLGNEQFF
TRBJ2-3 | TRBV9 | NA | CASSVAEATDTQYF
TRBJ1-1 | TRBV19 | NA | CASSPRDRGPIMNTEAFF
TRBJ1-6 | TRBV27 | NA | CASSFGDRDSPLHF
TRBJ2-1 | TRBV27 | NA | CATSMGTLRNEQFF
TRBJ2-1 | TRBV3-1/TRBV3-2 | NA | CASSYTRAGNPYNEQFF
TRBJ2-7 | TRBV7-2 | NA | CASSSVPGLAPGYEQYF
TRBJ1-4 | TRBV5-1 | NA | CASSLTGTGLFF
TRBJ2-2 | TRBV6-5 | NA | CASSYPDINTGELFF
TRBJ2-3 | TRBV3-1/TRBV3-2 | NA | CASSQQGGHTDTQYF
TRBJ2-7 | TRBV4-1 | NA | CASSQVTGTGDSYEQYF
TRBJ1-2 | TRBV29-1 | NA | CSVRNRGPSGYTF
TRBJ1-3 | TRBV6-1 | NA | CASSELNGVTGNTIYF
TRBJ2-4 | TRBV7-2 | NA | CASSAGLAGVAKNIQYF
TRBJ1-2 | TRBV18 | NA | CASSPVQGGYTF
TRBJ1-4 | TRBV27 | NA | CASRKSTGLGTNEKLFF
TRBJ2-2 | TRBV7-8 | few | CASSSLAGELFF
TRBJ2-7 | TRBV3-1/TRBV3-2 | NA | CASSGPGTGGSYYEQYF
TRBJ2-1 | TRBV20-1 | NA | CSPSSGREQFF
TRBJ2-7 | TRBV3-1/TRBV3-2 | NA | CASSLRSGRGYEQYF
TRBJ2-1 | TRBV5-1 | NA | CASQLAGYNEQFF
TRBJ2-3 | TRBV10-3 | NA | CAISESGQKTGYNTDTQYF
TRBJ2-2 | TRBV7-9 | few | CASSKRESGELFF
TRBJ2-7 | TRBV19 | NA | CASSPVILAGDREQYF
TRBJ1-5 | TRBV2 | once | CASVAGQGNNQPQHF
TRBJ2-3 | TRBV27 | NA | CASSPTTLAGVADTQYF
TRBJ1-1 | TRBV27 | NA | CASRLRTEAFF